This T cell receptor beta chain was found in a study of post-analysis software for immune sequencing data. Study details: Clinical courses comprised relapsing-remitting, secondary progressive and progressive-relapsing multiple sclerosis. Findings and caveats of the study: Controls' normalized Chao1 diversity significantly exceeded that of multiple sclerosis patients. Among roughly 5 TRBV segments more frequent in patients than controls were TRBV5-6, TRBV5-1 and TRBV20-1.

Germline V gene lookup returns CDR1 SGHRS and CDR2 YFSETQ. The CDR3 runs to 15 residues. Trimming at V came to 4 bases and at J to 4 bases, leaving 8 bases not matched to a gene. This clonotype was found a few times. Antigen unknown. Included in the TCR beta cDNA libraries were unique molecular identifiers. T cells, roughly 0.95 to 10 million of them, yielded roughly 550,000 cDNA molecules. TCRdb re-derived calls from the PCR reads in MiXCR, one entry per CDR3 protein. The data show about 560,000 distinct CDR3 sequences, about 40% seen once. This clonotype originated in a girl under 18 with multiple sclerosis. The sample taken for sequencing was blood. This chain uses TRBV5-1 with TRBJ2-1, with 7 bases matching TRBD1. The CDR3 nucleotides read TGCGCCAGCAGCAAAGAGGGGGCTGGGTACAATGAGCAGTTCTTC. Translated: CASSKEGAGYNEQFF.